This TCR beta chain was captured by sequencing in a study of blood T cell repertoires in COVID-19. TCRdb's copy holds only in-frame clones and misses some; the assay was immunoSEQ multiplex PCR. The sample holds approximately 300,000 clones, roughly 88% seen once. The CDR3 has 18 amino acids. Germline V gene sequence: CDR1 MNHEY, CDR2 SVGEGT. The junction had 10 bases not matched to a gene; V was cut back by 2 bases and J by 2 bases. The sequenced sample was peripheral blood. The receptor was derived from a woman in her fifties or sixties with acute or convalescent COVID-19. This sequence joins TRBV6-2 or TRBV6-3 and TRBJ1-5; 9 bases line up with TRBD1. This CDR3 is CASSYRPGTGFGNQPQHF. DNA of the CDR3: TGTGCCAGCAGTTACCGACCAGGGACAGGGTTTGGCAATCAGCCCCAGCATTTT.